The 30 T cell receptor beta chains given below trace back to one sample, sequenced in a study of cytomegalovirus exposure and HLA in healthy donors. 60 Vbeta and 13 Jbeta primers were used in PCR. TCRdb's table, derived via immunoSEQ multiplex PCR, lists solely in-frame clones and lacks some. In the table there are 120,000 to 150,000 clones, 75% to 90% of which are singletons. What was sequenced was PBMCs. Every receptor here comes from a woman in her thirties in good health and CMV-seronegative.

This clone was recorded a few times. The DNA for the CDR3 is TGTGCCAGCAGCCTAGCGGGGCGGAGCACAGATACGCAGTATTTT. This translates into CASSLAGRSTDTQYF. This chain joins TRBV6-5 and TRBJ2-3; 9 bases fit TRBD2. Germline V gene lookup returns CDR1 MNHEY and CDR2 SVGAGI. J was trimmed by 0 bases and V by 6 bases; bases with no gene match: 4. This CDR3 contains 15 residues.

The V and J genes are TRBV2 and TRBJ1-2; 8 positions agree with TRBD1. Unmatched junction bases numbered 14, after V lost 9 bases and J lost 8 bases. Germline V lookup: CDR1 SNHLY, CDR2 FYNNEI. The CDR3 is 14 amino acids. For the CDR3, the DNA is TGTGCCAGTAACCTAGAGGACAGGGCGTCCGGCTACACCTTC. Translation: CASNLEDRASGYTF.

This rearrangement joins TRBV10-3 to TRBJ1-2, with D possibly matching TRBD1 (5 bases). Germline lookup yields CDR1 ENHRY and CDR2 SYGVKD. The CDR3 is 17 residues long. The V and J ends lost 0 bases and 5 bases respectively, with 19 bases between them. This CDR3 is CAISESFPVLGGYGYTF. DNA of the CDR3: TGTGCCATCAGTGAGTCATTCCCCGTCCTTGGGGGGTATGGCTACACCTTC.

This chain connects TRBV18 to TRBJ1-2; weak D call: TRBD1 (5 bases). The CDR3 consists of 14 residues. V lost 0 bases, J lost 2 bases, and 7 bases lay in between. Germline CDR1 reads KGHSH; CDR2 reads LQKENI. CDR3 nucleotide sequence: TGTGCCAGCTCACCACCGACAGAGAACTATGGCTACACCTTC. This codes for CASSPPTENYGYTF.

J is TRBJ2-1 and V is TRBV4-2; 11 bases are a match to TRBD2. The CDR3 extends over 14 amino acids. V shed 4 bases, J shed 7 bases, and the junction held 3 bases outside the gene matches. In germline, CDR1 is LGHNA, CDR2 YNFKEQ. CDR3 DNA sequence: TGTGCCAGCAGCCTATTAGCGGGAGGGAATGAGCAGTTCTTC. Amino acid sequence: CASSLLAGGNEQFF.

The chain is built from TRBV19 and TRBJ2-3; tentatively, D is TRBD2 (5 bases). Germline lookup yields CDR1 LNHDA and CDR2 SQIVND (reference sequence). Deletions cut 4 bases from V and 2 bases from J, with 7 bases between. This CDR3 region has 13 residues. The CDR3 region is CASSTGLTDTQYF. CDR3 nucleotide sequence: TGTGCCAGTAGTACCGGACTCACAGATACGCAGTATTTT.

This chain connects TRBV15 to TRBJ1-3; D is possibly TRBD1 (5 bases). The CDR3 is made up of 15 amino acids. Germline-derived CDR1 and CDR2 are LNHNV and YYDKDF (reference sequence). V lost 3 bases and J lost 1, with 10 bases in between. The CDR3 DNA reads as TGTGCCACCAGCAGGGACCCAGGGTCTGGAAACACCATATATTTT. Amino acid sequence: CATSRDPGSGNTIYF.

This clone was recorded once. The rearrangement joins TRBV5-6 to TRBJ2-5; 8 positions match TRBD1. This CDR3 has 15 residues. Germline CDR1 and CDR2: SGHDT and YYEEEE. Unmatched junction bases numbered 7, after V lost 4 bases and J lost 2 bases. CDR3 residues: CASSLPDREQETQYF. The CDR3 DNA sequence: TGTGCCAGCAGCCTTCCGGACAGGGAACAAGAGACCCAGTACTTC.

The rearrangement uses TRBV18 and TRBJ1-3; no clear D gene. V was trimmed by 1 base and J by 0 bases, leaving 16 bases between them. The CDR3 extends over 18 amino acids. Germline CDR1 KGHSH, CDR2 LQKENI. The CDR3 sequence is CASSPRQPGGNSGNTIYF. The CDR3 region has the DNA TGTGCCAGCTCACCACGGCAGCCGGGAGGCAACTCTGGAAACACCATATATTTT.

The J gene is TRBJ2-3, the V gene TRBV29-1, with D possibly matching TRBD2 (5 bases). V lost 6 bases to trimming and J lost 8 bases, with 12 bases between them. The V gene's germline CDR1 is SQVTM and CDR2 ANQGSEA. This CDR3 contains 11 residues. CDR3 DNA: TGCAGCGTCCTAAGCCGGGGTACGCAGTATTTT. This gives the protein CSVLSRGTQYF.

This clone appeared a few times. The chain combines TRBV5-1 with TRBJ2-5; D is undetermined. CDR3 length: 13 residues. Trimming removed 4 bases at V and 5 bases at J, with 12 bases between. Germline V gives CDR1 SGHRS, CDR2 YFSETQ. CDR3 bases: TGCGCCAGCAGCCTACTCCCCGAGGAGACCCAGTACTTC. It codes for CASSLLPEETQYF. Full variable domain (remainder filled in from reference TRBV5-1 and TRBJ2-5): KAGVTQTPRYLIKTRGQQVTLSCSPISGHRSVSWYQQTPGQGLQFLFEYFSETQRNKGNFPGRFSGRQFSNSRSEMNVSTLELGDSALYLCASSLLPEETQYFGPGTRLLVL.

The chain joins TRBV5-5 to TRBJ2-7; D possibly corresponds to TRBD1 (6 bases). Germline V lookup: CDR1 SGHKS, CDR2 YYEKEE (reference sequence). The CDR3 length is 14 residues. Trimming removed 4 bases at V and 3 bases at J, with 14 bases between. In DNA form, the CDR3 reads TGTGCCAGCAGCATCAGACAGGACCTCTACGAGCAGTACTTC. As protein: CASSIRQDLYEQYF.

CDR3 DNA: TGTGCCAGCAGCCCCATAGGAGGAGAGACCCAGTACTTC. This gives the protein CASSPIGGETQYF. V and J are TRBV6-5 and TRBJ2-5, with TRBD2 as a possible D gene (5 bases). The CDR3 is made up of 13 amino acids. CDR1 and CDR2 (germline): MNHEY, SVGAGI. V lost 6 bases and J lost 4, with 12 bases in between.

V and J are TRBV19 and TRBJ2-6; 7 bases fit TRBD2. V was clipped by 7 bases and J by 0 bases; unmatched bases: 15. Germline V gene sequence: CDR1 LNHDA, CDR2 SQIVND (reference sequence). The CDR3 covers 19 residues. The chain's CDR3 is CASNPRPGGYISGANVLTF. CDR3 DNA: TGTGCCAGTAATCCCCGCCCGGGGGGATACATCTCTGGGGCCAACGTCCTGACTTTC. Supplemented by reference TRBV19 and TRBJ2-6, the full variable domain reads DGGITQSPKYLFRKEGQNVTLSCEQNLNHDAMYWYRQDPGQGLRLIYYSQIVNDFQKGDIAEGYSVSREKKESFPLTVTSAQKNPTAFYLCASNPRPGGYISGANVLTFGAGSRLTVL.

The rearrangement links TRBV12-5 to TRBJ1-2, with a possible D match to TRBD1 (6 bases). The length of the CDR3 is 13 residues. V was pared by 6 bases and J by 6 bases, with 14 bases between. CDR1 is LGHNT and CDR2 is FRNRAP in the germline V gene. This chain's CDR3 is CASGLRGNDGYTF. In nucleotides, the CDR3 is TGTGCTAGTGGCCTTAGGGGGAACGATGGCTACACCTTC. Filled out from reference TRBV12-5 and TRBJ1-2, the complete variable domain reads DARVTQTPRHKVTEMGQEVTMRCQPILGHNTVFWYRQTMMQGLELLAYFRNRAPLDDSGMPKDRFSAEMPDATLATLKIQPSEPRDSAVYFCASGLRGNDGYTFGSGTRLTVV.

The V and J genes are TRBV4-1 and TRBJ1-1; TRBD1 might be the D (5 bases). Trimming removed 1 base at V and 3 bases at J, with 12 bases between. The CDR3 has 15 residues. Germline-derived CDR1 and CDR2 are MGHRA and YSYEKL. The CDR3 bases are TGCGCCAGCAGCCAAGTGCCCAGGGCCTACACTGAAGCTTTCTTT. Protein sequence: CASSQVPRAYTEAFF.

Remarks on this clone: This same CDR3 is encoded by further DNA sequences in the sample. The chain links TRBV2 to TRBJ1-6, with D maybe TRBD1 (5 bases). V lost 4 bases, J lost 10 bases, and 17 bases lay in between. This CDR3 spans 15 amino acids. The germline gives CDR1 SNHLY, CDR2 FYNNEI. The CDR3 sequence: CASSANSLRGSPLHF. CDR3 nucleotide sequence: TGTGCCAGCAGTGCGAACAGCCTTCGGGGGTCACCCCTCCACTTT.

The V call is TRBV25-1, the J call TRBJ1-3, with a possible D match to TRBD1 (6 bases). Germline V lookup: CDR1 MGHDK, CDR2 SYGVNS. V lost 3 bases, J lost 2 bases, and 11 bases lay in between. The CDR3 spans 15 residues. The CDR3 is CASSERGGPGNTIYF. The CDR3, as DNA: TGTGCCAGCAGTGAGAGGGGGGGCCCTGGAAACACCATATATTTT.

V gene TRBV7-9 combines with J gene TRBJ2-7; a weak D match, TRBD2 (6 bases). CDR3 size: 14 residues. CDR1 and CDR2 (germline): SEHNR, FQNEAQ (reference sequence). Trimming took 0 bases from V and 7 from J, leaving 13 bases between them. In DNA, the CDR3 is TGTGCCAGCAGCTTAGCGCGGGGTCCGCTGGAGCAGTACTTC. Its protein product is CASSLARGPLEQYF. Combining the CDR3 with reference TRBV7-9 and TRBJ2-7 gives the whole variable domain DTGVSQNPRHKITKRGQNVTFRCDPISEHNRLYWYRQTLGQGPEFLTYFQNEAQLEKSRLLSDRFSAERPKGSFSTLEIQRTEQGDSAMYLCASSLARGPLEQYFGPGTRLTVT.

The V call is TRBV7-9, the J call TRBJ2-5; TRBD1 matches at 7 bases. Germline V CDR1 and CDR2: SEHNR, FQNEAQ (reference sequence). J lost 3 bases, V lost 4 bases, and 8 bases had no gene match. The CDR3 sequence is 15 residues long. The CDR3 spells CASSSRTGQKETQYF. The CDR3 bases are TGTGCCAGCAGCTCCAGGACAGGCCAGAAAGAGACCCAGTACTTC. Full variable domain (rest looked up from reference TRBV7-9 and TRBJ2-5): DTGVSQNPRHKITKRGQNVTFRCDPISEHNRLYWYRQTLGQGPEFLTYFQNEAQLEKSRLLSDRFSAERPKGSFSTLEIQRTEQGDSAMYLCASSSRTGQKETQYFGPGTRLLVL.

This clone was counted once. The CDR3 DNA follows: TGTGCCAGCAGCCCAAGAGCGGGTCCCTCCTACGAGCAGTACTTC. Its protein is CASSPRAGPSYEQYF. This sequence joins TRBV11-2 and TRBJ2-7; a weak D match, TRBD2 (6 bases). This CDR3 comprises 15 residues. Trimming took off 5 bases at V and 0 bases at J, with 14 bases between the two ends. Germline assignment: CDR1 SGHAT and CDR2 FQNNGV.

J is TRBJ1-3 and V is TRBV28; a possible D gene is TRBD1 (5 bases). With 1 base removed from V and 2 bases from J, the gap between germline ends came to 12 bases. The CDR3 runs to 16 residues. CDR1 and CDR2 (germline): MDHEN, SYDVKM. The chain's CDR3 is CASSLSGNTAGNTIYF. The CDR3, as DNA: TGTGCCAGCAGTTTATCAGGGAACACGGCTGGAAACACCATATATTTT.

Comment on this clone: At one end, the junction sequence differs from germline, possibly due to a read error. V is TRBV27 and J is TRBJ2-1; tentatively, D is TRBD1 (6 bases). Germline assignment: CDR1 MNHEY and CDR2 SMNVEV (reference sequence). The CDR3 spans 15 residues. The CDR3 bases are TGTGCCAGCAACCCGACAGGAAACTTTTACAATGGGCAGTTCTTC. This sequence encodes CASNPTGNFYNGQFF.

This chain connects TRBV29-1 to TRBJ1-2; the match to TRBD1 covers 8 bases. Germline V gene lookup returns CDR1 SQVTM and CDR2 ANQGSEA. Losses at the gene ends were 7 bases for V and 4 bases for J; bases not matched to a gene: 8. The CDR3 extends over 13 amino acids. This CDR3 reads CSAAPDRGYGYTF. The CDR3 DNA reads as TGCAGCGCCGCCCCAGACAGGGGCTATGGCTACACCTTC.

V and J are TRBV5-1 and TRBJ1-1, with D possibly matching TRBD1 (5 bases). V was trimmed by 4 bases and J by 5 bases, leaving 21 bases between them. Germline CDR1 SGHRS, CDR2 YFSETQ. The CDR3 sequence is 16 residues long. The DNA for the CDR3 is TGCGCCAGCAGCATAACCGGGGGAGGGGTGGGGACTGAAGCTTTCTTT. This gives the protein CASSITGGGVGTEAFF.

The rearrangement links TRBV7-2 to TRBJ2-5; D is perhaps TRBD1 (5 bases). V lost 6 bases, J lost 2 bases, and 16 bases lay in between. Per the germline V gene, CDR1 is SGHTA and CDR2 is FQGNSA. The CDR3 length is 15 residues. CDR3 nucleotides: TGTGCCAGCAGGCGAGACCCTGACAGACAAGAGACCCAGTACTTC. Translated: CASRRDPDRQETQYF.

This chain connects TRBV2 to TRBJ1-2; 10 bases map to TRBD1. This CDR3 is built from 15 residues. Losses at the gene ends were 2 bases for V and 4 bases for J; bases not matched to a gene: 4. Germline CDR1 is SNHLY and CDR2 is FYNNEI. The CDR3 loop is CASSEWGQGSYGYTF. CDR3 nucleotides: TGTGCCAGCAGTGAATGGGGACAGGGGAGCTATGGCTACACCTTC.

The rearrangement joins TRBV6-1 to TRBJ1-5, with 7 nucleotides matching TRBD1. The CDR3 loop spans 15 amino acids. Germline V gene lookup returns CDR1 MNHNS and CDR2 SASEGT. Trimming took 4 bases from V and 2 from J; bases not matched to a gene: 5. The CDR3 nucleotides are TGTGCCAGCAGTGGACAGGGCCGCGGCAATCAGCCCCAGCATTTT. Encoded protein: CASSGQGRGNQPQHF.

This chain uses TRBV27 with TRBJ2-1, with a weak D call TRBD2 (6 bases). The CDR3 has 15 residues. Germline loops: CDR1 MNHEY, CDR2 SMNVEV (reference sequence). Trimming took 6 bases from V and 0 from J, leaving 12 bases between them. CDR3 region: CASRSGLSSYNEQFF. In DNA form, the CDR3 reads TGTGCCAGCAGAAGCGGGTTAAGCTCCTACAATGAGCAGTTCTTC.

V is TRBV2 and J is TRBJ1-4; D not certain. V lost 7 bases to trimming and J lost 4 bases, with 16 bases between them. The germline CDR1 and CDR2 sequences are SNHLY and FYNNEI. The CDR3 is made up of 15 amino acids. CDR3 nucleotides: TGTGCCAGCATTAACAACAGAGCTTTTAATGAAAAACTGTTTTTT. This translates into CASINNRAFNEKLFF.